A single sample is the source of the 16 T cell receptor beta chains below, sequenced in a study of blood T cell repertoires in COVID-19. Produced via immunoSEQ multiplex PCR; TCRdb's table is partial and in-frame only. This table has 200,000 to 300,000 clones, around 83% appearing once. What was sequenced was peripheral blood. The source of these receptors is a middle-aged man who had recovered from COVID-19.

The gene calls are TRBV7-2 and TRBJ1-4, with a weak D call TRBD1 (5 bases). The CDR3 has 18 amino acids. CDR1 and CDR2 (germline): SGHTA, FQGNSA. V was trimmed by 2 bases and J by 0 bases, leaving 16 bases between them. CDR3 residues: CASSLRWQGTSTNEKLFF. DNA of the CDR3: TGTGCCAGCAGCTTACGTTGGCAGGGAACCTCAACTAATGAAAAACTGTTTTTT.

The rearrangement links TRBV5-4 to TRBJ1-1; maybe TRBD1 (5 bases). The V and J ends lost 3 bases and 1 base respectively, with 13 bases between them. The CDR3 is 15 amino acids. Germline loops: CDR1 SGHNT, CDR2 YYREEE (reference sequence). DNA for the CDR3: TGTGCCAGCAGCTCTACCAGGGAGGGGAACACTGAAGCTTTCTTT. Protein product: CASSSTREGNTEAFF.

The V call is TRBV9, the J call TRBJ2-2; weak D call: TRBD2 (6 bases). The CDR3 totals 16 residues. The germline V and J ends were trimmed by 0 bases and 4 bases, with 13 bases remaining between them. Germline V gene lookup returns CDR1 SGDLS and CDR2 YYNGEE. CDR3 in DNA: TGTGCCAGCAGCGTAGGCGGGACGATTGCCACCGGGGAGCTGTTTTTT. Amino acid sequence: CASSVGGTIATGELFF.

This clone was seen only a few times. The chain uses TRBV3-1 (or the pseudogene TRBV3-2) and TRBJ1-2; a possible D gene is TRBD1 (6 bases). CDR3 length equals 13 residues. The V and J ends lost 5 bases and 2 bases respectively, with 9 bases between them. Germline CDR1 LGHDT, CDR2 YNNKEL (reference sequence). The CDR3: CASSRTDNYGYTF. The CDR3 DNA reads as TGTGCCAGCAGCAGGACAGACAACTATGGCTACACCTTC.

V gene TRBV10-3 combines with J gene TRBJ2-6, with 7 positions matching TRBD1. The length of the CDR3 is 19 residues. In germline, CDR1 is ENHRY, CDR2 SYGVKD. V shed 6 bases, J shed 0 bases, and the junction held 14 bases outside the gene matches. The CDR3 loop reads CAISPGVRGINSGANVLTF. The CDR3 bases are TGTGCCATCAGCCCAGGAGTCAGGGGGATTAACTCTGGGGCCAACGTCCTGACTTTC.

CDR3 amino acids: CASSPGQGYYQYF. The DNA for the CDR3 is TGTGCCAGCAGTCCCGGACAGGGGTATTATCAGTACTTC. The chain recombines TRBV6-2 or TRBV6-3 with TRBJ2-7, with 9 bases that match TRBD1. This CDR3 comprises 13 residues. V was pared by 5 bases and J by 10 bases, with 9 bases of the junction left unmatched. Germline V CDR1 and CDR2: MNHEY, SVGEGT.

This chain uses TRBV29-1 with TRBJ2-5; 9 bases fit TRBD1. CDR1 and CDR2 (germline): SQVTM, ANQGSEA. The length of the CDR3 is 15 residues. V shed 3 bases and J 1 base; nucleotides not matched to a gene: 6. The CDR3 nucleotides read TGCAGCGTTGACAACAGGGGGCTCGGCCAAGAGACCCAGTACTTC. This translates into CSVDNRGLGQETQYF.

This chain connects TRBV3-1 (or the pseudogene TRBV3-2) to TRBJ2-1, with TRBD2 matching 10 bases. The CDR3 spans 18 residues. Germline CDR1 reads LGHDT; CDR2 reads YNNKEL (reference sequence). J lost 3 bases, V lost 1 base, and 9 bases had no gene match. CDR3 sequence: CASSQVGALAGVYNEQFF. For the CDR3, the DNA is TGTGCCAGCAGCCAAGTGGGGGCTCTAGCGGGGGTCTACAATGAGCAGTTCTTC.

The rearrangement joins TRBV19 to TRBJ1-1, with 9 nucleotides matching TRBD1. V lost 6 bases to trimming and J lost 4 bases; unmatched junction nucleotides: 15. The germline gives CDR1 LNHDA, CDR2 SQIVND (reference sequence). This CDR3 has 17 residues. DNA for the CDR3: TGTGCCAGTAGAAAAGGGACAGGGAGACGTCTGAGCACTGAAGCTTTCTTT. It codes for CASRKGTGRRLSTEAFF.

This chain uses TRBV4-1 with TRBJ2-1; TRBD2 matches 8 bases. Germline V CDR1 and CDR2: MGHRA, YSYEKL. The V segment lost 1 base and the J segment 2 bases; nucleotides outside the gene matches: 13. CDR3 size: 19 residues. CDR3 nucleotide sequence: TGCGCCAGCAGCCAAGGTACACGGGGGGGCCTCCCTCCCTACAATGAGCAGTTCTTC. Translation: CASSQGTRGGLPPYNEQFF.

This clone was detected only a few times. A read error may account for a junction end that differs from germline. The genes are TRBV2 and TRBJ2-3, with a possible D match to TRBD2 (5 bases). The CDR3 covers 15 residues. CDR1 is SNHLY, CDR2 FYNNEI, per germline. The CDR3 region is CASSEDLWRPDTQYF. The DNA for the CDR3 is TGTGCCAGCAGCGAAGACTTGTGGAGGCCAGATACGCAGTATTTT. Drawing the rest from reference TRBV2 and TRBJ2-3, the complete variable domain is EPEVTQTPSHQVTQMGQEVILRCVPISNHLYFYWYRQILGQKVEFLVSFYNNEISEKSEIFDDQFSVERPDGSNFTLKIRSTKLEDSAMYFCASSEDLWRPDTQYFGPGTRLTVL.

The chain employs TRBV24-1 and TRBJ2-3; 9 nucleotides align to TRBD1. V was clipped by 7 bases and J by 4 bases; unmatched bases: 2. Per germline, CDR1 KGHDR and CDR2 SFDVKD. CDR3 length: 13 residues. This CDR3 reads CATRGQGSDTQYF. Here the CDR3 DNA reads TGTGCCACCAGGGGACAGGGCTCAGATACGCAGTATTTT.

A few counts support this clone. The chain uses TRBV25-1 and TRBJ1-5; possibly TRBD1 for D (5 bases). Trimming removed 6 bases from V and 0 bases from J, with 9 bases in between. The CDR3 loop spans 14 amino acids. Germline V lookup: CDR1 MGHDK, CDR2 SYGVNS. The CDR3 DNA reads as TGTGCCAGCAGCACCACAGGTAGCAATCAGCCCCAGCATTTT. Amino acid sequence: CASSTTGSNQPQHF.

The chain has TRBV12-3 or TRBV12-4 and TRBJ2-7; D not certain. V was pared by 4 bases and J by 0 bases, with 7 bases between. CDR3 length: 13 amino acids. The CDR3 is CASSSRPSYEQYF. The CDR3, as DNA: TGTGCCAGCAGTTCGAGGCCCTCCTACGAGCAGTACTTC.

This chain connects TRBV6-4 to TRBJ2-3, with 12 bases identical to TRBD2. This CDR3 has 15 amino acids. The V gene end was trimmed by 7 bases and the J gene end by 6 bases; junction bases not matched to a gene: 8. Germline CDR1 and CDR2: MRHNA and SNTAGT. In nucleotides, the CDR3 is TGTGCCAGCACCCTGACTAGCGGGGGAAGCGATACGCAGTATTTT. It translates to CASTLTSGGSDTQYF.

The chain carries TRBV11-3 and TRBJ2-7, with 9 bases matching TRBD1. Germline trimming cut 1 base from V and 4 bases from J; bases unmatched to any gene: 8. Germline V gene data show CDR1 as SGHNT and CDR2 as YENEEA. There are 16 residues in the CDR3. CDR3: CASSLGEGQGGYEQYF. Written as DNA, the CDR3 is TGTGCCAGCAGCTTAGGTGAGGGACAGGGAGGTTACGAGCAGTACTTC.